This TCR beta chain originates from a study of blood T cell repertoires in COVID-19. Study overall: Sites across the United States, Italy and Spain contributed samples from acute and convalescent COVID-19. Sources were T cells, B-cell-depleted T cells, or PBMCs; the material itself was cDNA or gDNA.

Trimming shortened V by 1 base and J by 5 bases, and 12 bases separated the two germline ends. The germline gives CDR1 SGHNT, CDR2 YYREEE (reference sequence). This CDR3 spans 14 amino acids. Original methodology: Estimation of nucleated cell counts relied on the amplification of reference gene primers. Only in-frame clones appear in the TCRdb table, and some are missing; sequencing was by immunoSEQ multiplex PCR. The V and J calls and clone size are taken from that table; D and trimming were inferred from the DNA. The table includes more than 110,000 clones, roughly 82% detected once. This clonotype was obtained from a man older than 75 with acute or convalescent COVID-19. Input material: peripheral blood. The chain has TRBV5-4 and TRBJ2-5, with D tentatively TRBD2 (7 bases). DNA for the CDR3: TGTGCCAGCAGCTTGCCGGGGGGCCGGGAGACCCAGTACTTC. Protein: CASSLPGGRETQYF.